This is a list of T cell receptor beta chains from one sample in a study of cytomegalovirus exposure and HLA in healthy donors. Measured with immunoSEQ multiplex PCR; TCRdb has only the in-frame clones, and not every one. This table holds around 120,000 clones, around three quarters found once. The specimen was PBMCs. Receptor source: a human donor in good health. The CDR3 runs from the conserved cysteine through the conserved F or W. The D gene is left open where the match is weak. A clone size is listed for some rows: how often the clone was seen (once, few, many), or a class if it is expanded.

TRBV6-1,TRBJ1-5,NA,14,NA,TGTGCCAGCAGTGAACGCCAGGGCAATCAGCCCCAGCATTTT,CASSERQGNQPQHF
TRBV15,TRBJ1-5,NA,15,NA,TGTGCCACCAGAGCCCGAGACAGTACCAATCAGCCCCAGCATTTT,CATRARDSTNQPQHF
TRBV2,TRBJ2-7,few,13,NA,TGTGCCAGCAGTGAAGTAAAGGTGGGGGGGGCGTACTTC,CASSEVKVGGAYF
TRBV19,TRBJ2-7,NA,15,TRBD2,TGTGCCAGTAGTATTACTAGCGGGAGATACTACGAGCAGTACTTC,CASSITSGRYYEQYF
TRBV2,TRBJ2-3,NA,15,TRBD2,TGTGCCAGCAGGGGGCGGAGCGGGGGAACAGATACGCAGTATTTT,CASRGRSGGTDTQYF
TRBV20-1,TRBJ1-1,NA,10,NA,TGCAGTGCTACTAACACTGAAGCTTTCTTT,CSATNTEAFF
TRBV6-1,TRBJ1-1,NA,14,TRBD1,TGTGCCAGCATTCTCGGGACAGCCCGCACTGAAGCTTTCTTT,CASILGTARTEAFF
TRBV10-1,TRBJ2-7,NA,17,TRBD1,TGCGCCAGCAGTGAGCTCCCGAGGGACAGGGGGTTCTACGAGCAGTACTTC,CASSELPRDRGFYEQYF
TRBV5-6,TRBJ1-5,NA,13,NA,TGTGCCAGCAGCTTGTCACAGGTGCCTCCCCAGCATTTT,CASSLSQVPPQHF
TRBV5-6,TRBJ2-1,NA,17,TRBD2,TGTGCCAGCAGCTTACTGACCAGCGGGAGAGAGTACAATGAGCAGTTCTTC,CASSLLTSGREYNEQFF
TRBV18,TRBJ1-4,NA,14,NA,TGTGCCAGCTCACCACGGGACATCAATGAAAAACTGTTTTTT,CASSPRDINEKLFF
TRBV6-5,TRBJ1-5,once,14,NA,TGTGCCAGCAGAGCAGGGTTTCCGAATCAGCCCCAGCATTTT,CASRAGFPNQPQHF
TRBV10-1,TRBJ1-1,NA,13,TRBD1,TGCGCCAGCAGGGCCTCAGGGGGCACTGAAGCTTTCTTT,CASRASGGTEAFF
TRBV19,TRBJ1-4,NA,14,NA,TGTGCCAGTAGTATCCGAACTTTGGATGAAAAACTGTTTTTT,CASSIRTLDEKLFF
TRBV18,TRBJ2-3,NA,15,TRBD2,TGTGCCAGCTCCGGAGTAGCGGGAGACACAGATACGCAGTATTTT,CASSGVAGDTDTQYF
TRBV7-2,TRBJ2-7,NA,15,NA,TGTGCCAGCAGCTTGAGTCCTGAAGTCGGCTACGAGCAGTACTTC,CASSLSPEVGYEQYF
TRBV6-5,TRBJ2-7,few,13,TRBD2,TGTGCCACGAGTAGCGGGAGCGGTGGGAAGCAGTACTTC,CATSSGSGGKQYF
TRBV4-2,TRBJ1-6,NA,16,TRBD1,TGTGCCAGCAGCCAGGAGGACAGGGCGGAGAATTCACCCCTCCACTTT,CASSQEDRAENSPLHF